Listed below are T cell receptor beta chains from one sample, sequenced in a study of shared clonotypes between healthy human individuals. Profiling relied on immunoSEQ multiplex PCR, and the TCRdb table lists in-frame clones only, not all of them. This table has some 450,000 clones, over 60% appearing once. Sequencing was performed on PBMCs. The receptors originated from a woman aged 40 to 50 in good health. Some clones in this sample may be carry-over from other donors' samples. CDR3s include the opening cysteine and the closing phenylalanine or tryptophan. A D gene is named only where the DNA matches it firmly. Some rows mark clone size as missing; the rest say once, few, many or name a class of expanded clone.

J: TRBJ1-1
size: NA
V: TRBV6-5
D: NA
DNA: TGTGCCAGCAGTACAACACAGGGAATGAACACTGAAGCTTTCTTT
CDR3: CASSTTQGMNTEAFF

J: TRBJ2-5
size: NA
V: TRBV5-1
D: NA
DNA: TGCGCCAGCGGGGACGCCTCGAGGGAGACCCAGTACTTC
CDR3: CASGDASRETQYF

J: TRBJ2-1
size: NA
V: TRBV29-1
D: TRBD2
DNA: TGCAGCGTTGCTAGCGGGAGCCCCTACAATGAGCAGTTCTTC
CDR3: CSVASGSPYNEQFF

J: TRBJ2-7
size: NA
V: TRBV7-9
D: TRBD1
DNA: TGTGCCAGCAGCTTAGGGGCAGGGGGCCCCTACGAGCAGTACTTC
CDR3: CASSLGAGGPYEQYF

J: TRBJ2-7
size: NA
V: TRBV28
D: NA
DNA: TGTGCCAGCAGTCGGAACGCCGAGCAGTACTTC
CDR3: CASSRNAEQYF

J: TRBJ2-1
size: NA
V: TRBV7-8
D: NA
DNA: TGTGCCAGCAGCTTAGCCTCAATCAGGGGTCCCTACAATGAGCAGTTCTTC
CDR3: CASSLASIRGPYNEQFF

J: TRBJ2-3
size: once
V: TRBV30
D: TRBD1
DNA: TGTGCCCTGAACATACAGGGGGTGGCAGATACGCAGTATTTT
CDR3: CALNIQGVADTQYF

J: TRBJ1-2
size: NA
V: TRBV11-2
D: NA
DNA: TGTGCCAGCAGCTTGATGGGGCAGGGGCGCGCCTACACCTTC
CDR3: CASSLMGQGRAYTF

J: TRBJ2-1
size: NA
V: TRBV10-3
D: NA
DNA: TGTGCCATCAGTGCGGGACAAAACAATGAGCAGTTCTTC
CDR3: CAISAGQNNEQFF

J: TRBJ1-2
size: once
V: TRBV2
D: TRBD1
DNA: TGTGCCAGCTCCCCAGGGGGGACTAACTATGGCTACACCTTC
CDR3: CASSPGGTNYGYTF

J: TRBJ2-3
size: NA
V: TRBV5-1
D: NA
DNA: TGCGCCAGCAGCTTGGGCGGGATTAGCACAGATACGCAGTATTTT
CDR3: CASSLGGISTDTQYF

J: TRBJ2-1
size: NA
V: TRBV28
D: TRBD2
DNA: TGTGCCAGCAGTCCATCCGGGACTAGGGGGGATGAGCAGTTCTTC
CDR3: CASSPSGTRGDEQFF

J: TRBJ2-1
size: NA
V: TRBV27
D: TRBD2
DNA: TGTGCCAGCAGTTTCGGGACTAGCGGGACCGAGCAGTTCTTC
CDR3: CASSFGTSGTEQFF

J: TRBJ1-3
size: few
V: TRBV6-1
D: NA
DNA: TGTGCCAGCAGTTGGGACGGGAACTCTGGAAACACCATATATTTT
CDR3: CASSWDGNSGNTIYF

J: TRBJ2-6
size: NA
V: TRBV6-1
D: NA
DNA: TGTGCCAGCAGTGCCCCCTCCGGGGGGCGTTACTCTGGGGCCAACGTCCTGACTTTC
CDR3: CASSAPSGGRYSGANVLTF

J: TRBJ2-1
size: NA
V: TRBV6-6
D: NA
DNA: TGTGCCAGCAGTGGGGTTCTAGCTGACAATGAGCAGTTCTTC
CDR3: CASSGVLADNEQFF

J: TRBJ1-1
size: once
V: TRBV10-3
D: TRBD1
DNA: TGTGCCATCAGTGAATTTATGGACAGGGCATCTGAAGCTTTCTTT
CDR3: CAISEFMDRASEAFF

J: TRBJ2-1
size: NA
V: TRBV28
D: NA
DNA: TGTGCCAGCCTCGACCCTTCTTCTAGCTCCTACAATGAGCAGTTCTTC
CDR3: CASLDPSSSSYNEQFF

J: TRBJ2-7
size: NA
V: TRBV23-1
D: TRBD1
DNA: TGCGCCAGCAGCGTTACCCGACAGGGCTCCTACGAGCAGTACTTC
CDR3: CASSVTRQGSYEQYF

J: TRBJ1-1
size: NA
V: TRBV5-6
D: TRBD1
DNA: TGTGCCAGCAGCTTGCAGGGGGCCACTGAAGCTTTCTTT
CDR3: CASSLQGATEAFF

J: TRBJ2-7
size: NA
V: TRBV4-1
D: TRBD1
DNA: TGCGCCAGCAGCGACCGGACAGGGGCCTACGAGCAGTACTTC
CDR3: CASSDRTGAYEQYF

J: TRBJ2-3
size: once
V: TRBV11-2
D: NA
DNA: TGTGCCAGCAGGACCGGGCGACGCACAGATACGCAGTATTTT
CDR3: CASRTGRRTDTQYF

J: TRBJ2-2
size: NA
V: TRBV6-6
D: TRBD2
DNA: TGTGCCACCTCTAGCGGGATTAACACCGGGGAGCTGTTTTTT
CDR3: CATSSGINTGELFF

J: TRBJ1-2
size: NA
V: TRBV16
D: NA
DNA: TGTGCCAGCAGCCAATCCGGGGGTGTCGGTGGCTACACCTTC
CDR3: CASSQSGGVGGYTF

J: TRBJ2-1
size: NA
V: TRBV2
D: NA
DNA: TGTGCCAGCCAGTTTCATCCGGACCCGCCCTACAATGAGCAGTTCTTC
CDR3: CASQFHPDPPYNEQFF

J: TRBJ1-3
size: NA
V: TRBV28
D: TRBD1
DNA: TGTGCCAGCAGGGAATCGGGACAGGGGAACACCATATATTTT
CDR3: CASRESGQGNTIYF

J: TRBJ1-4
size: NA
V: TRBV28
D: NA
DNA: TGTGCCAGCAGCTCGGTGCGGAGGAGTGCTACTAATGAAAAACTGTTTTTT
CDR3: CASSSVRRSATNEKLFF

J: TRBJ1-2
size: NA
V: TRBV28
D: TRBD1
DNA: TGTGCCAGCAGTTCCCCTGGTTATTCGGGACAGGGCCATGGCTACACCTTC
CDR3: CASSSPGYSGQGHGYTF

J: TRBJ2-2
size: NA
V: TRBV7-3
D: NA
DNA: TGTGCCAGCAGCTTAACCAACACCGGGGAGCTGTTTTTT
CDR3: CASSLTNTGELFF

J: TRBJ1-2
size: NA
V: TRBV7-6
D: NA
DNA: TGTGCCAGCAGCCCCTTGGACCGCGACCGATTCTATGGCTACACCTTC
CDR3: CASSPLDRDRFYGYTF

J: TRBJ2-5
size: many
V: TRBV7-8
D: TRBD2
DNA: TGTGCCAGCAGCTTAACTAGCGGGACGTACCAAGAGACCCAGTACTTC
CDR3: CASSLTSGTYQETQYF

J: TRBJ1-1
size: NA
V: TRBV2
D: NA
DNA: TGTGCCAGCAGTAAAGAAGCGGGGAGTAGGGAAGCTTTCTTT
CDR3: CASSKEAGSREAFF

J: TRBJ2-1
size: NA
V: TRBV10-3
D: TRBD2
DNA: TGTGCCATCAGTGCCGGACTAGCACCCGAGCAGTTCTTC
CDR3: CAISAGLAPEQFF

J: TRBJ2-7
size: NA
V: TRBV19
D: TRBD1
DNA: TGTGCCAGTAAACCAACCAGGGACAGGGGTTACGAGCAGTACTTC
CDR3: CASKPTRDRGYEQYF

J: TRBJ1-2
size: NA
V: TRBV27
D: TRBD1
DNA: TGTGCCAGCAGTTTAATACAGGGGGCCGGCTACACCTTC
CDR3: CASSLIQGAGYTF

J: TRBJ1-5
size: NA
V: TRBV28
D: NA
DNA: TGTGCCAGCACCAGGGTGGTGTATAGCAATCAGCCCCAGCATTTT
CDR3: CASTRVVYSNQPQHF

J: TRBJ2-2
size: NA
V: TRBV27
D: TRBD2
DNA: TGTGCCAGCAGTTCGTGGGGACTAGCGGGGGCAAACACCGGGGAGCTGTTTTTT
CDR3: CASSSWGLAGANTGELFF

J: TRBJ1-2
size: NA
V: TRBV7-9
D: NA
DNA: TGTGCCAGCAGCTTAGGGGGCGGCACGAACTATGGCTACACCTTC
CDR3: CASSLGGGTNYGYTF

J: TRBJ2-7
size: NA
V: TRBV10-2
D: TRBD2
DNA: TGCGCCAGCAGTGGACTAGCGGGCACATACGAGCAGTACTTC
CDR3: CASSGLAGTYEQYF

J: TRBJ2-1
size: few
V: TRBV6-6
D: NA
DNA: TGTGCCAGCAGTTACCCGGGGTCGGGATCCTACAATGAGCAGTTCTTC
CDR3: CASSYPGSGSYNEQFF

J: TRBJ1-6
size: NA
V: TRBV7-9
D: NA
DNA: TGTGCCAGCAGCTTAGGATCAGGGGATAATTCACCCCTCCACTTT
CDR3: CASSLGSGDNSPLHF

J: TRBJ1-2
size: NA
V: TRBV18
D: NA
DNA: TGTGCCAGCTCACCCGATGGTAGCTATGGCTACACCTTC
CDR3: CASSPDGSYGYTF

J: TRBJ2-1
size: NA
V: TRBV4-2
D: TRBD2
DNA: TGTGCCAGCAGCCAAACTAGCGGGTTCGATGAGCAGTTCTTC
CDR3: CASSQTSGFDEQFF

J: TRBJ2-1
size: NA
V: TRBV9
D: TRBD1
DNA: TGTGCCAGCAGCGCCGGGACAGCCTTTGGGAATGAGCAGTTCTTC
CDR3: CASSAGTAFGNEQFF

J: TRBJ1-4
size: many
V: TRBV15
D: NA
DNA: TGTGCCACCAGCAGAGAATGGGTACAGGGTAATGAAAAACTGTTTTTT
CDR3: CATSREWVQGNEKLFF

J: TRBJ2-7
size: NA
V: TRBV6-6
D: NA
DNA: TGCGCCACCACCCCGGGACAATTCCACGAGCAGTACTTC
CDR3: CATTPGQFHEQYF

J: TRBJ2-3
size: NA
V: TRBV11-2
D: NA
DNA: TGTGCCAGCAGCTCTAGGGGTTATACGCAGTATTTT
CDR3: CASSSRGYTQYF

J: TRBJ2-7
size: NA
V: TRBV5-4
D: NA
DNA: TGTGCCAGCAGCTTGGGTCAGGGAAACCCCTACGAGCAGTACTTC
CDR3: CASSLGQGNPYEQYF

J: TRBJ2-3
size: NA
V: TRBV5-4
D: TRBD1
DNA: TGTGCCAGCAGCTTGGGACAGGGGGCAGATACGCAGTATTTT
CDR3: CASSLGQGADTQYF

J: TRBJ2-1
size: NA
V: TRBV4-2
D: NA
DNA: TGTGCCAGCAGCCAAGATGTTGAGGGAGCGGTCTACAATGAGCAGTTCTTC
CDR3: CASSQDVEGAVYNEQFF